This TCR beta chain was observed in a study of blood T cell repertoires in COVID-19. Clones were sequenced by immunoSEQ multiplex PCR, and TCRdb holds only the in-frame ones, with some missing. The table lists about 97,000 clones, 70% to 90% of them singletons. Germline assignment: CDR1 SQVTM and CDR2 ANQGSEA. Trimming took off 3 bases at V and 8 bases at J, with 16 bases between the two ends. The length of the CDR3 is 13 residues. This rearrangement joins TRBV29-1 to TRBJ1-2; a weak D match, TRBD1 (5 bases). The clonotype originates from a man in his fifties or sixties with COVID-19, enrolled during active disease. The sample taken for sequencing was peripheral blood. CDR3 DNA: TGCAGCGTTGACGGAGGGGCTTCAGGCGGCTACACCTTC. Its protein is CSVDGGASGGYTF. The variable domain in full, completed from reference TRBV29-1 and TRBJ1-2, reads SAVISQKPSRDICQRGTSLTIQCQVDSQVTMMFWYRQQPGQSLTLIATANQGSEATYESGFVIDKFPISRPNLTFSTLTVSNMSPEDSSIYLCSVDGGASGGYTFGSGTRLTVV.